These 2 T cell receptor beta chains were all obtained from the same sample, sequenced in a study of T cell responses to AZD1222 COVID-19 vaccine. Produced via immunoSEQ multiplex PCR; TCRdb's table is partial and in-frame only. Among 150,000 to 200,000 clones listed, 85% to 95% were seen once. Source: peripheral blood, taken on day 0 of AZD1222 vaccination. The receptors were gathered from an adult in good health.

The rearrangement joins TRBV11-1 to TRBJ1-4; D is undetermined. The germline V gene encodes CDR1 SGHAT and CDR2 FQDESV (reference sequence). Trimming stripped 3 bases from V and 5 bases from J, with 10 bases between. This CDR3 has 14 amino acids. The CDR3 DNA is TGTGCCAGCAGCTTTGGGCGGATGAATGAAAAACTGTTTTTT. This gives the protein CASSFGRMNEKLFF.

This chain connects TRBV2 to TRBJ1-5; TRBD1 might be the D (6 bases). Germline V gives CDR1 SNHLY, CDR2 FYNNEI. CDR3 length equals 13 residues. The V and J ends lost 6 bases and 4 bases respectively, with 10 bases between them. This CDR3 reads CASSMDRNQPQHF. The CDR3 DNA sequence: TGTGCCAGCAGCATGGACAGAAATCAGCCCCAGCATTTT. Full variable domain (rest looked up from reference TRBV2 and TRBJ1-5): EPEVTQTPSHQVTQMGQEVILRCVPISNHLYFYWYRQILGQKVEFLVSFYNNEISEKSEIFDDQFSVERPDGSNFTLKIRSTKLEDSAMYFCASSMDRNQPQHFGDGTRLSIL.